This T cell receptor (beta chain) was sequenced during a study of cytomegalovirus exposure and HLA in healthy donors. This CDR3 is built from 17 residues. Germline CDR1 reads SGHRS; CDR2 reads YFSETQ. Trimming cost V 0 bases and J 1 base, with 16 bases left between them. The study's findings and limits: As a later analysis showed, several of the most significant clusters appeared to be linked to common viral pathogens. The study designated 150 or so TCR beta chains cytomegalovirus-associated.

This PCR relied on a set of 60 Vbeta primers and 13 Jbeta primers. The protocol was immunoSEQ multiplex PCR, while the TCRdb copy is restricted to in-frame clones and leaves out a portion. The table records some 150,000 clones, roughly 76% of them present only once. Points on this clone: Antigen: not known.

This sequence was found in a man younger than 30 in good health and CMV-seronegative. The sequenced material came from PBMCs. The chain has TRBV5-1 and TRBJ1-1; TRBD1 might be the D (5 bases). This CDR3 reads CASSLAGGINPNTEAFF. CDR3 sequence (DNA): TGCGCCAGCAGCTTGGCTGGGGGGATTAACCCGAACACTGAAGCTTTCTTT. The full variable domain, completed using reference TRBV5-1 and TRBJ1-1, is KAGVTQTPRYLIKTRGQQVTLSCSPISGHRSVSWYQQTPGQGLQFLFEYFSETQRNKGNFPGRFSGRQFSNSRSEMNVSTLELGDSALYLCASSLAGGINPNTEAFFGQGTRLTVV.